The source of this T cell receptor (beta chain) is a study of blood T cell repertoires in COVID-19. Study at large: Acute and convalescent COVID-19 samples came from the United States, Italy and Spain. T cells, B-cell-depleted T cells, or PBMCs provided the cDNA or gDNA that served as material.

Authors' analysis steps: Amplification with reference gene primers provided the estimates of nucleated cell counts. The table came from immunoSEQ multiplex PCR; TCRdb's copy has only in-frame clones and leaves some out. The V and J calls and clone size are taken from that table; D and trimming were inferred from the DNA. Among more than 55,000 clones, about 91% were seen once, and the ten largest hold 4.6%. This CDR3 is built from 16 residues. Trimming shortened V by 3 bases and J by 2 bases, and 12 bases separated the two germline ends. CDR1 and CDR2 (germline): SGHRS, YFSETQ. The sequence was collected from a man aged 50-59 years with active COVID-19. The chain joins TRBV5-1 to TRBJ2-6, with D perhaps matching TRBD2 (5 bases). The specimen sequenced was peripheral blood. The DNA for the CDR3 is TGCGCCAGCAGCTCCGTCGGGGTCCCTGGGGCCAACGTCCTGACTTTC. Its translation is CASSSVGVPGANVLTF.